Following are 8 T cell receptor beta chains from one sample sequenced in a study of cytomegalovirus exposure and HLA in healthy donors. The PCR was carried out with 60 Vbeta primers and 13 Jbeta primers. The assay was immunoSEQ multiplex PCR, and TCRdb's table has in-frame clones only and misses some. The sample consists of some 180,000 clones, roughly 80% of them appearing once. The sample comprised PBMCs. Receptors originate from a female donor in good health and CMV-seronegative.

The CDR3 loop reads CASSRQDSYEQYF. The CDR3 bases are TGTGCCAGCAGTAGACAGGACTCCTACGAGCAGTACTTC. The rearrangement uses TRBV28 and TRBJ2-7, with a possible D match to TRBD1 (6 bases). The CDR3 has 13 amino acids. The germline V and J ends were trimmed by 5 bases and 0 bases, with 8 bases remaining between them. Per germline, CDR1 MDHEN and CDR2 SYDVKM.

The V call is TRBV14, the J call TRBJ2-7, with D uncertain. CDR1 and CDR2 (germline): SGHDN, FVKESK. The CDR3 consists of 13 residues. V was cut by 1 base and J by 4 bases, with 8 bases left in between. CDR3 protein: CASSQVTSYEQYF. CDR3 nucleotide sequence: TGTGCCAGCAGCCAAGTGACAAGTTACGAGCAGTACTTC. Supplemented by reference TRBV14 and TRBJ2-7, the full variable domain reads EAGVTQFPSHSVIEKGQTVTLRCDPISGHDNLYWYRRVMGKEIKFLLHFVKESKQDESGMPNNRFLAERTGGTYSTLKVQPAELEDSGVYFCASSQVTSYEQYFGPGTRLTVT.

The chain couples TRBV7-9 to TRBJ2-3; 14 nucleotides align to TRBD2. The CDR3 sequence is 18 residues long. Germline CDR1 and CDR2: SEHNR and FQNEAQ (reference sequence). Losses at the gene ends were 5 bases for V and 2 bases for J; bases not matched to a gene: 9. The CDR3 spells CASSPGLAGDPDTDTQYF. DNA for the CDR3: TGTGCCAGCAGCCCGGGACTAGCGGGAGATCCTGACACAGATACGCAGTATTTT.

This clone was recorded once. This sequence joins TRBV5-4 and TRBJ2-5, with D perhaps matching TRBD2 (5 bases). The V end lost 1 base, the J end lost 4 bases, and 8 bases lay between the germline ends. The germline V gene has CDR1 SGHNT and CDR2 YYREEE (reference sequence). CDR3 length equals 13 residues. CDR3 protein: CASSLTSIETQYF. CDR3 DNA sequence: TGTGCCAGCAGCTTGACTAGTATAGAGACCCAGTACTTC.

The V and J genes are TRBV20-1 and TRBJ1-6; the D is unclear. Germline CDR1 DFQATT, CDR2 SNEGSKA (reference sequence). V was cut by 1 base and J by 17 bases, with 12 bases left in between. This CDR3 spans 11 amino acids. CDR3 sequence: CSARGSGEIHF. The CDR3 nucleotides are TGCAGTGCTAGAGGCAGCGGCGAAATCCACTTT.

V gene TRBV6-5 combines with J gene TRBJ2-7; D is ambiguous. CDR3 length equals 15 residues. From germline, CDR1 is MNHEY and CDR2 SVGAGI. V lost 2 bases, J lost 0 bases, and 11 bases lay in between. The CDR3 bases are TGTGCCAGCAGTTACGACTCCTCAAGCTCCTACGAGCAGTACTTC. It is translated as CASSYDSSSSYEQYF.

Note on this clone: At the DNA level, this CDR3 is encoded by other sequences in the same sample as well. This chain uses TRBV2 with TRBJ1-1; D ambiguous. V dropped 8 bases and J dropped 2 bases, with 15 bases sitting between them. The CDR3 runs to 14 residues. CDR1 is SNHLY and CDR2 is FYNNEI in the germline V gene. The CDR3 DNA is TGTGCCAGCCAGATAAGCCAGGTTAACACTGAAGCTTTCTTT. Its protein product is CASQISQVNTEAFF. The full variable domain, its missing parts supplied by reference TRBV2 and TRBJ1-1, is EPEVTQTPSHQVTQMGQEVILRCVPISNHLYFYWYRQILGQKVEFLVSFYNNEISEKSEIFDDQFSVERPDGSNFTLKIRSTKLEDSAMYFCASQISQVNTEAFFGQGTRLTVV.

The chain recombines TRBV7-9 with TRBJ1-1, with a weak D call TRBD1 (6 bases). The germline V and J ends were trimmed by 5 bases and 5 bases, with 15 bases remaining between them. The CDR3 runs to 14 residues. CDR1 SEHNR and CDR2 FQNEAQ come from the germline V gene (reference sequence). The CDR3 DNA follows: TGTGCCAGCAGCGGGAGTGGGGGCAGGACTGAAGCTTTCTTT. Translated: CASSGSGGRTEAFF.